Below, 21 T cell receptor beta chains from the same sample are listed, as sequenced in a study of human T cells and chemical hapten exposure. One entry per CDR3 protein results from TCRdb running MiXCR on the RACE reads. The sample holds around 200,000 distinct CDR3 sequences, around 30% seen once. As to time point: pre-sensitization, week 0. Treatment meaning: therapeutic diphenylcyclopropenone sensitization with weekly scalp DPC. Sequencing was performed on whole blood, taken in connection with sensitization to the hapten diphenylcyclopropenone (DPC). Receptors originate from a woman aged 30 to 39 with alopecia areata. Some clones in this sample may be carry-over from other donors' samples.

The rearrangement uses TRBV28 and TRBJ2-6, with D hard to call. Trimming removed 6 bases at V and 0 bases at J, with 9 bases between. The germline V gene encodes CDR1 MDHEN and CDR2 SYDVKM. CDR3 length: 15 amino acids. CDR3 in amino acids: CASSTVYSGANVLTF. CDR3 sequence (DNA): TGTGCCAGCAGCACAGTATACTCTGGGGCCAACGTCCTGACTTTC. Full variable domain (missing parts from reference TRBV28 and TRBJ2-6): DVKVTQSSRYLVKRTGEKVFLECVQDMDHENMFWYRQDPGLGLRLIYFSYDVKMKEKGDIPEGYSVSREKKERFSLILESASTNQTSMYLCASSTVYSGANVLTFGAGSRLTVL.

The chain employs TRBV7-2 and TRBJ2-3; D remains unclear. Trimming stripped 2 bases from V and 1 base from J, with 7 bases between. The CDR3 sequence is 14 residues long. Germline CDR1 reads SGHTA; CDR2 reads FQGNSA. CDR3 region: CASSLSTGTDTQYF. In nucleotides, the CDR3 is TGTGCCAGCAGCTTATCGACTGGCACAGATACGCAGTATTTT.

CDR3 sequence (DNA): TGCAGCGCCCAAGGGGGGGCAAGGGAAAAACTGTTTTTT. Translation: CSAQGGAREKLFF. V is TRBV29-1 and J is TRBJ1-4; maybe TRBD1 (6 bases). The V gene lost 7 bases and the J gene lost 8 bases, with 17 bases spanning the gap. This CDR3 region has 13 residues. Per the germline V gene, CDR1 is SQVTM and CDR2 is ANQGSEA.

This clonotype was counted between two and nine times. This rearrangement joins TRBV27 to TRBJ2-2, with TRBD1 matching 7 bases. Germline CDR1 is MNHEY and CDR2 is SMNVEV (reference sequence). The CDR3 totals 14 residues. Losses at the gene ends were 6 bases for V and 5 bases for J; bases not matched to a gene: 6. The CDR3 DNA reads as TGTGCCAGCAGGCCAGGACAGGCAACCGGGGAGCTGTTTTTT. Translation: CASRPGQATGELFF.

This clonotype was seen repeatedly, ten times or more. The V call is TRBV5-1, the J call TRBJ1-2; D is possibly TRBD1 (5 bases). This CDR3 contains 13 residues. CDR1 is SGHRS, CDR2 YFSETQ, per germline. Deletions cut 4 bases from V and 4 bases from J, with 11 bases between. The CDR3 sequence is CASSVTASYGYTF. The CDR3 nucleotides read TGCGCCAGCAGCGTGACAGCAAGCTATGGCTACACCTTC.

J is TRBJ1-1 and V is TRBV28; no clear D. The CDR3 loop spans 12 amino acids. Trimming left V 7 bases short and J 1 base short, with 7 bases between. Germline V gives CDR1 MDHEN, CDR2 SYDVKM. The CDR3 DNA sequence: TGTGCCAGCACCGTCTCGAACACTGAAGCTTTCTTT. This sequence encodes CASTVSNTEAFF.

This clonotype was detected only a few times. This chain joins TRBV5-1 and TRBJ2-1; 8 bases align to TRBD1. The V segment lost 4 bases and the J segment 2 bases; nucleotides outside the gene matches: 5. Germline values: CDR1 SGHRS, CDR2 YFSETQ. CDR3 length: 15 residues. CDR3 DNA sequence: TGCGCCAGCAGCCAAGACAGGGGACCCTACAATGAGCAGTTCTTC. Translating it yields CASSQDRGPYNEQFF.

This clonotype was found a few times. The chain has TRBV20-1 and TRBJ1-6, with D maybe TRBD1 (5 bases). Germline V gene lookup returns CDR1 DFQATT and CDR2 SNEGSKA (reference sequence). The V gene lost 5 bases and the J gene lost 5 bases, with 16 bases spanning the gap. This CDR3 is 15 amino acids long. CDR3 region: CSASGLPGDNSPLHF. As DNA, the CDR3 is TGCAGTGCTTCGGGACTACCGGGCGATAATTCACCCCTCCACTTT.

CDR3 protein: CASSSVPPGTSSYNSPLHF. DNA for the CDR3: TGTGCCAGCAGTTCGGTCCCCCCGGGCACCAGCTCCTATAATTCACCCCTCCACTTT. This chain connects TRBV12-3 or TRBV12-4 to TRBJ1-6; D is ambiguous. V dropped 4 bases and J dropped 0 bases, with 19 bases sitting between them. This CDR3 contains 19 residues.

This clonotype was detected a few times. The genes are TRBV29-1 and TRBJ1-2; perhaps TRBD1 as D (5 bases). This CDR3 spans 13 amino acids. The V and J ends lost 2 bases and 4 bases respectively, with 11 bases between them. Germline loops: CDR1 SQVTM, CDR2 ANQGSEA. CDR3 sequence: CSVESGTAYGYTF. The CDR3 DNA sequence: TGCAGCGTTGAATCCGGGACGGCCTATGGCTACACCTTC.

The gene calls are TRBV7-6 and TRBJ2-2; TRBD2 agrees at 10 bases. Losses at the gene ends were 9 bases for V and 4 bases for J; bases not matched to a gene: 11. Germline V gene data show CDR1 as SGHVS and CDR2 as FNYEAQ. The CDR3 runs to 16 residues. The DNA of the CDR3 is TGTGCCAGGGTCCTAGCGGGAGTGTGGGGCACCGGGGAGCTGTTTTTT. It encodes CARVLAGVWGTGELFF.

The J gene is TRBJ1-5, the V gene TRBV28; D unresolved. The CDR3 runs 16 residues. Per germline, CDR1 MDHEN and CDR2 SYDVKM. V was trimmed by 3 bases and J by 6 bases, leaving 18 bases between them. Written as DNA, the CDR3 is TGTGCCAGCAGTTTCATTAGCCCCCCGATGGGTCAGCCCCAGCATTTT. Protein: CASSFISPPMGQPQHF.

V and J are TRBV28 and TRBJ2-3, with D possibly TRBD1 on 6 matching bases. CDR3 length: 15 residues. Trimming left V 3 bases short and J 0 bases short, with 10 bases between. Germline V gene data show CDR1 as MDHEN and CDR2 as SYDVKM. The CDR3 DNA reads TGTGCCAGCAGTTTGTGGACAGCTAGCACAGATACGCAGTATTTT. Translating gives CASSLWTASTDTQYF.

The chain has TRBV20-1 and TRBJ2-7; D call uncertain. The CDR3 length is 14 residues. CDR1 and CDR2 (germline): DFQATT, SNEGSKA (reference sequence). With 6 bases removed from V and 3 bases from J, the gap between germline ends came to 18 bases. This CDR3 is CSAPSWAGNYEQYF. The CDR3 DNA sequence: TGCAGTGCACCCTCTTGGGCAGGAAACTACGAGCAGTACTTC.

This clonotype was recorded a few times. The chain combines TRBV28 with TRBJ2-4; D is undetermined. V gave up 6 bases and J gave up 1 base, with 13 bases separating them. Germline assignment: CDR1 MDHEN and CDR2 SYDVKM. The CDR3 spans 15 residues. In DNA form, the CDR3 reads TGTGCCAGCAGGTCGGTGTTGCTTGCCAAAAACATTCAGTACTTC. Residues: CASRSVLLAKNIQYF.

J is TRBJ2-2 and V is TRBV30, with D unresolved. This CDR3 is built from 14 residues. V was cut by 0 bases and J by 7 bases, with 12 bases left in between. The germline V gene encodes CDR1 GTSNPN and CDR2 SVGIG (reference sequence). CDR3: CAWSVRRGDGELFF. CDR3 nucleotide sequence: TGTGCCTGGAGTGTTAGAAGAGGTGACGGGGAGCTGTTTTTT.

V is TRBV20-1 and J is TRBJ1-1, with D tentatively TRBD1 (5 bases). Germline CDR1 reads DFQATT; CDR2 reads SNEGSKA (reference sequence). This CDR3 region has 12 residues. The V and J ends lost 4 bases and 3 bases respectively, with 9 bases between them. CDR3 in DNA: TGCAGTGCTACCACAGGTGACACTGAAGCTTTCTTT. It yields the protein CSATTGDTEAFF.

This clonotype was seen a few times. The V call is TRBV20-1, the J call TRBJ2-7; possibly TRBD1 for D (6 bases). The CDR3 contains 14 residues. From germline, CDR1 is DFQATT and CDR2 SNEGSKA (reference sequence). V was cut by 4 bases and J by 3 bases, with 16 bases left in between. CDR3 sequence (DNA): TGCAGTGCTATAAGGACAGATCAACGCTACGAGCAGTACTTC. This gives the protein CSAIRTDQRYEQYF.

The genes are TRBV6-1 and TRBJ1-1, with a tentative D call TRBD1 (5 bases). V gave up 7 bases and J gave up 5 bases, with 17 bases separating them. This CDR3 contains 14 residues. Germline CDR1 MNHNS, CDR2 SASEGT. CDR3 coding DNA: TGTGCCAGCACCCCCGGACACTTTATGACTGAAGCTTTCTTT. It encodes CASTPGHFMTEAFF.

The CDR3 DNA follows: TGTGCCAGCAGTTTAAGGCTAGCGGGACCCGTTGGGACCCAGTACTTC. As protein: CASSLRLAGPVGTQYF. The chain combines TRBV28 with TRBJ2-5; 9 bases are shared with TRBD2. This CDR3 spans 16 amino acids. Unmatched junction bases numbered 11, after V lost 2 bases and J lost 7 bases. In germline, CDR1 is MDHEN, CDR2 SYDVKM. Supplemented by reference TRBV28 and TRBJ2-5, the full variable domain reads DVKVTQSSRYLVKRTGEKVFLECVQDMDHENMFWYRQDPGLGLRLIYFSYDVKMKEKGDIPEGYSVSREKKERFSLILESASTNQTSMYLCASSLRLAGPVGTQYFGPGTRLLVL.

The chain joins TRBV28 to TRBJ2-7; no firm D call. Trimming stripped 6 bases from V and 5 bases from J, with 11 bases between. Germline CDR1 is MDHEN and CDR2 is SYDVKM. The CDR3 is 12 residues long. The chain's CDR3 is CASRSLGHEQYF. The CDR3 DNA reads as TGTGCCAGCAGGTCCCTTGGGCACGAGCAGTACTTC.